This T cell receptor (beta chain) is drawn from a study of cytomegalovirus exposure and HLA in healthy donors. Whole-study results and caveats: One cluster of highly shared sequence variants probably arose as a sequencing artifact. Reportedly, TCR beta sequences accurately predicted HLA-A and HLA-B alleles in most subjects. Later analysis demonstrated an association between a missense DCLRE1C variant and TCR beta V- and J-gene trimming.

Of note for this clone: The antigen is unknown.

The PCR contained 60 Vbeta and 13 Jbeta primers. Profiling relied on immunoSEQ multiplex PCR, and the TCRdb table lists in-frame clones only, not all of them. The sample's table shows around 100,000 clones. This receptor was taken from a man in his forties in good health and CMV-seropositive. Material for sequencing was PBMCs.

This CDR3 is CASSSYGGHGQFF. The CDR3 DNA reads TGTGCCAGCAGCTCGTACGGCGGCCACGGGCAGTTCTTC. The chain uses TRBV5-4 and TRBJ2-1; the D is unclear. V shed 3 bases and J shed 12 bases, with 16 bases lying between them. Germline V gives CDR1 SGHNT, CDR2 YYREEE (reference sequence). The CDR3 runs 13 residues. Using reference TRBV5-4 and TRBJ2-1 for the parts outside the CDR3, the full variable domain is ETGVTQSPTHLIKTRGQQVTLRCSSQSGHNTVSWYQQALGQGPQFIFQYYREEENGRGNFPPRFSGLQFPNYSSELNVNALELDDSALYLCASSSYGGHGQFFGPGTRLTVL.